This entry lists 25 T cell receptor beta chains sequenced from one sample in a study of blood T cell repertoires in COVID-19. Libraries were prepared by immunoSEQ multiplex PCR; TCRdb keeps only in-frame clonotypes and omits some of them. The data hold a few hundred thousand clones, with over 75% observed a single time. The sequencing input was PBMCs or T cells enriched from blood (not recorded which). Receptors were obtained from a woman between 25 and 40 years old who had recovered from COVID-19.

This clone was seen a few times. V and J are TRBV4-3 and TRBJ1-1; 8 bases are a match to TRBD1. The CDR3 is made up of 14 amino acids. Trimming took 4 bases from V and 4 from J; bases not matched to a gene: 5. Germline V gene lookup returns CDR1 LGHNA and CDR2 YSLEER. CDR3 loop: CASSLDRASTEAFF. CDR3 nucleotide sequence: TGCGCCAGCAGCCTGGACAGGGCAAGCACTGAAGCTTTCTTT.

The chain couples TRBV5-1 to TRBJ2-2; 10 positions match TRBD2. Looked up from germline, CDR1 is SGHRS and CDR2 is YFSETQ. V lost 2 bases and J lost 3; bases outside the gene matches: 4. The CDR3 is made up of 16 amino acids. The CDR3 is CASSFPTSGDTGELFF. CDR3 DNA sequence: TGCGCCAGCAGCTTCCCCACTAGCGGGGACACCGGGGAGCTGTTTTTT.

V usage is TRBV7-6 and J usage is TRBJ1-1; 9 bases are shared with TRBD1. After removal of 5 bases from V and 5 bases from J, the junction contained 6 bases not matched to a gene. The CDR3 extends over 14 amino acids. The germline CDR1 and CDR2 sequences are SGHVS and FNYEAQ. The CDR3 spells CASSPDRGGTEAFF. The CDR3 DNA follows: TGTGCCAGCAGCCCGGACAGGGGAGGAACTGAAGCTTTCTTT.

The rearrangement links TRBV9 to TRBJ2-5, with D unresolved. The germline gives CDR1 SGDLS, CDR2 YYNGEE. The CDR3 sequence is 15 residues long. V was clipped by 2 bases and J by 2 bases, with 13 bases between them. The CDR3 loop is CASSVGGRPQETQYF. CDR3 nucleotides: TGTGCCAGCAGCGTTGGTGGCAGGCCTCAAGAGACCCAGTACTTC.

The V and J genes are TRBV10-3 and TRBJ1-1, with D perhaps TRBD1 (6 bases). The germline V gene encodes CDR1 ENHRY and CDR2 SYGVKD. Trimming cost V 8 bases and J 2 bases, with 9 bases left between them. The CDR3 is made up of 12 amino acids. As DNA, the CDR3 is TGTGCCATCGGGGGCGGTAACACTGAAGCTTTCTTT. Protein sequence: CAIGGGNTEAFF.

The chain has TRBV6-5 and TRBJ2-4; unclear D gene. The CDR3 has 16 amino acids. The germline V and J ends were trimmed by 2 bases and 0 bases, with 11 bases remaining between them. Germline CDR1 and CDR2: MNHEY and SVGAGI. The DNA for the CDR3 is TGTGCCAGCAGTTACGAGGCTGCTCCAGCCAAAAACATTCAGTACTTC. This sequence encodes CASSYEAAPAKNIQYF.

The chain uses TRBV24-1 and TRBJ2-1; 7 bases align to TRBD1. Germline lookup yields CDR1 KGHDR and CDR2 SFDVKD. CDR3 length: 14 residues. V trimming: 4 bases; J trimming: 4 bases; junction bases outside the gene matches: 3. In nucleotides, the CDR3 is TGTGCCACCAGTGACCCGGGACAGTACAATGAGCAGTTCTTC. Amino acid sequence: CATSDPGQYNEQFF.

This clone was seen once. The chain employs TRBV29-1 and TRBJ1-1; no clear D gene. CDR3 size: 13 residues. Deletions cut 2 bases from V and 0 bases from J, with 7 bases between. Per germline, CDR1 SQVTM and CDR2 ANQGSEA. The CDR3 region has the DNA TGCAGCGTTGAACGGAGACTGAACACTGAAGCTTTCTTT. It yields the protein CSVERRLNTEAFF.

The chain carries TRBV24-1 and TRBJ2-2; D possibly corresponds to TRBD1 (6 bases). The CDR3 has 13 residues. The germline CDR1 and CDR2 sequences are KGHDR and SFDVKD. Trimming removed 4 bases at V and 7 bases at J, with 9 bases between. Here the CDR3 reads CATSDTGLGELFF. The CDR3 DNA follows: TGTGCCACCAGTGACACAGGGCTCGGGGAGCTGTTTTTT.

The chain links TRBV20-1 to TRBJ2-1; the D gene is possibly TRBD2 (5 bases). The CDR3 runs 13 residues. Germline CDR1 is DFQATT and CDR2 is SNEGSKA (reference sequence). The germline V and J ends were trimmed by 3 bases and 12 bases, with 18 bases remaining between them. The CDR3 is CSASAVGWAGQFF. The CDR3 DNA sequence: TGCAGTGCTAGTGCCGTGGGTTGGGCGGGGCAGTTCTTC.

The chain recombines TRBV11-3 with TRBJ2-1, with a tentative D call TRBD2 (7 bases). V was pared by 4 bases and J by 8 bases, with 21 bases between. The CDR3 has 16 amino acids. Looked up from germline, CDR1 is SGHNT and CDR2 is YENEEA. This chain's CDR3 is CASSSAGGGLADEQFF. For the CDR3, the DNA is TGTGCCAGCAGCTCGGCTGGGGGGGGCCTAGCGGATGAGCAGTTCTTC.

This sequence joins TRBV6-5 and TRBJ1-6; D may be TRBD1 (5 bases). The V end lost 6 bases, the J end lost 4 bases, and 7 bases lay between the germline ends. CDR3 size: 13 residues. CDR1 MNHEY and CDR2 SVGAGI come from the germline V gene. DNA of the CDR3: TGTGCCAGCAGCGGGGGGTATAATTCACCCCTCCACTTT. Its translation: CASSGGYNSPLHF.

CDR3 region: CASSFTGTGIETQYF. CDR3 DNA sequence: TGTGCCAGCAGTTTTACTGGTACAGGGATAGAGACCCAGTACTTC. The chain links TRBV28 to TRBJ2-5; perhaps TRBD1 as D (6 bases). This CDR3 has 15 residues. Germline values: CDR1 MDHEN, CDR2 SYDVKM. V was shortened by 3 bases and J by 4 bases, with 15 bases between the two germline ends.

The chain couples TRBV15 to TRBJ2-7, with D perhaps TRBD1 (5 bases). CDR1 and CDR2 (germline): LNHNV, YYDKDF (reference sequence). Trimming removed 0 bases at V and 7 bases at J, with 16 bases between. The CDR3 runs 15 residues. The CDR3 loop reads CATSRDGQGVGEQYF. The DNA for the CDR3 is TGTGCCACCAGCAGAGATGGGCAGGGTGTTGGAGAGCAGTACTTC.

The CDR3 nucleotides are TGCGCCAGCAGCTTGGCCGGGACAGGGGGCTGGGGCTACACCTTC. Encoded protein: CASSLAGTGGWGYTF. The V call is TRBV5-1, the J call TRBJ1-2; 12 bases match TRBD1. The CDR3 sequence is 15 residues long. V lost 0 bases, J lost 8 bases, and 5 bases stayed unmatched. The germline gives CDR1 SGHRS, CDR2 YFSETQ.

The CDR3 region has the DNA TGTGCCAGCAGCTTATACCCCATTGGGGGGGGAGGACAGCCCCAGCATTTT. Encoded protein: CASSLYPIGGGGQPQHF. The chain couples TRBV7-2 to TRBJ1-5; D is possibly TRBD1 (5 bases). The CDR3 has 17 residues. V lost 2 bases and J lost 7, with 21 bases in between. Germline V lookup: CDR1 SGHTA, CDR2 FQGNSA. Variable domain in full (rest from reference TRBV7-2 and TRBJ1-5): GAGVSQSPSNKVTEKGKDVELRCDPISGHTALYWYRQSLGQGLEFLIYFQGNSAPDKSGLPSDRFSAERTGGSVSTLTIQRTQQEDSAVYLCASSLYPIGGGGQPQHFGDGTRLSIL.

The V gene is TRBV19, the J gene TRBJ2-7; TRBD1 agrees at 7 bases. The CDR3 runs to 14 residues. Per germline, CDR1 LNHDA and CDR2 SQIVND (reference sequence). Trimming took 4 bases from V and 2 from J; bases not matched to a gene: 5. CDR3 sequence (DNA): TGTGCCAGTAGTAGATATACAGGGGCCTACGAGCAGTACTTC. This codes for CASSRYTGAYEQYF.

The gene calls are TRBV7-6 and TRBJ1-3; D unresolved. CDR1 SGHVS and CDR2 FNYEAQ come from the germline V gene. This CDR3 spans 17 amino acids. V dropped 0 bases and J dropped 3 bases, with 15 bases sitting between them. The CDR3 spells CASSLASRRDLGNTIYF. Written as DNA, the CDR3 is TGTGCCAGCAGCTTAGCTAGTCGAAGAGATCTTGGAAACACCATATATTTT.

This chain connects TRBV5-1 to TRBJ2-7; perhaps TRBD2 as D (6 bases). Trimming stripped 2 bases from V and 2 bases from J, with 14 bases between. Per germline, CDR1 SGHRS and CDR2 YFSETQ. This CDR3 spans 15 amino acids. The CDR3 DNA reads TGCGCCAGCAGCTTACCGGGACTTGCCACCTACGAGCAGTACTTC. It encodes CASSLPGLATYEQYF.

This chain links TRBV6-1 with TRBJ2-5, with 7 bases identical to TRBD1. V lost 2 bases and J lost 2; bases outside the gene matches: 8. CDR1 is MNHNS and CDR2 is SASEGT in the germline V gene. This CDR3 is built from 16 residues. The CDR3 reads CASSESPNRGQETQYF. The CDR3 nucleotides are TGTGCCAGCAGTGAATCCCCAAACAGGGGACAAGAGACCCAGTACTTC.

J is TRBJ1-1 and V is TRBV28, with a possible D match to TRBD1 (6 bases). The germline V gene has CDR1 MDHEN and CDR2 SYDVKM. V shed 8 bases and J shed 6 bases, with 19 bases lying between them. The CDR3 totals 14 residues. The CDR3 DNA follows: TGTGCCAGCCCGGCCCGGGGGGCGCCCCCTGAAGCTTTCTTT. Amino acids: CASPARGAPPEAFF.

The chain's CDR3 is CASSDPGGRETQYF. CDR3 sequence (DNA): TGCGCCAGCAGTGACCCAGGGGGAAGGGAGACCCAGTACTTC. The rearrangement joins TRBV10-2 to TRBJ2-5; the match to TRBD1 covers 7 bases. The junction had 6 bases not matched to a gene; V was cut back by 3 bases and J by 5 bases. Per germline, CDR1 WSHSY and CDR2 SAAADI. The CDR3 is 14 amino acids.

This chain uses TRBV7-2 with TRBJ2-3, with 8 positions matching TRBD2. Germline V gene lookup returns CDR1 SGHTA and CDR2 FQGNSA. This CDR3 region has 15 residues. Trimming cost V 1 base and J 7 bases; bases outside gene matches: 7. CDR3: CASSLERSSGHTQYF. CDR3 DNA sequence: TGTGCCAGCAGCTTAGAGCGGTCTAGCGGGCATACGCAGTATTTT.

The chain has TRBV7-2 and TRBJ2-7; tentative D call: TRBD1 (5 bases). This CDR3 is 12 amino acids long. Between the trimmed V and J ends, which lost 3 bases and 3 bases, there was a span of 6 bases. In germline, CDR1 is SGHTA, CDR2 FQGNSA. The CDR3 protein is CASSFQGYEQYF. Written as DNA, the CDR3 is TGTGCCAGCAGCTTCCAGGGCTACGAGCAGTACTTC.

A word on this clone: Other nucleotide sequences from this sample produce the same CDR3. The chain joins TRBV5-1 to TRBJ1-3; D uncertain. The germline CDR1 and CDR2 sequences are SGHRS and YFSETQ. The ends were cut back, 4 bases at V and 0 bases at J, with 8 bases in the middle. This CDR3 comprises 14 residues. CDR3 DNA sequence: TGCGCCAGCAGCGGTGGGAGCTCTGGAAACACCATATATTTT. Translated: CASSGGSSGNTIYF.